The 20 T cell receptor beta chains reported below all come from one sample, sequenced in a study of T and B cells in COVID-19 patients. TRB rearrangements were amplified by multiplex PCR with BIOMED2 TRB-A/B primers. TCRdb processed the multiplex PCR reads anew with MiXCR; each CDR3 protein has one entry. Of around 16,000 distinct CDR3 sequences listed, over 25% are singletons. Each TRB amplification used roughly 240-550 ng of genomic DNA from blood. The specimen was blood. These receptors were obtained from a human donor who had recovered from COVID-19.

This clonotype appeared many times. J is TRBJ1-4 and V is TRBV6-5, with 7 nucleotides matching TRBD1. The CDR3 runs to 15 residues. The V segment lost 6 bases and the J segment 8 bases; nucleotides outside the gene matches: 12. Germline CDR1 MNHEY, CDR2 SVGAGI. This CDR3 reads CASSPTGDVREKLFF. The CDR3 region has the DNA TGTGCCAGCAGCCCTACAGGGGATGTACGAGAAAAACTGTTTTTT.

This clonotype came up a few times. The chain joins TRBV18 to TRBJ1-5, with D tentatively TRBD1 (5 bases). Germline V lookup: CDR1 KGHSH, CDR2 LQKENI. The germline V and J ends were trimmed by 6 bases and 2 bases, with 11 bases remaining between them. The length of the CDR3 is 14 residues. The CDR3 loop is CASSLGTGNQPQHF. CDR3 DNA: TGTGCCAGCTCGCTCGGGACGGGCAATCAGCCCCAGCATTTT.

The table lists this clonotype with a few counts. The V call is TRBV11-2, the J call TRBJ2-1; no clear D gene. The CDR3 loop spans 14 amino acids. In germline, CDR1 is SGHAT, CDR2 FQNNGV. V dropped 0 bases and J dropped 4 bases, with 7 bases sitting between them. Here the CDR3 reads CASSLEPSYNEQFF. For the CDR3, the DNA is TGTGCCAGCAGCTTAGAACCTAGTTACAATGAGCAGTTCTTC.

This clonotype came up a few times. The chain has TRBV18 and TRBJ1-6, with a possible D match to TRBD1 (5 bases). Trimming cost V 6 bases and J 0 bases, with 15 bases left between them. In germline, CDR1 is KGHSH, CDR2 LQKENI. The CDR3 runs 17 residues. The CDR3 DNA reads TGTGCCAGCTCGCCCCTGGGGGAAAGCTCCTATAATTCACCCCTCCACTTT. This translates into CASSPLGESSYNSPLHF.

In its sample, this clonotype is medium-sized (0.01 to 0.1%). The CDR3 protein is CASSAGTVTYEQYF. The CDR3 DNA reads TGTGCCAGCAGTGCCGGGACAGTGACCTACGAGCAGTACTTC. The chain joins TRBV12-3 or TRBV12-4 to TRBJ2-7; 7 nucleotides line up with TRBD1. V dropped 5 bases and J dropped 2; count of bases not matched to a gene: 6. This CDR3 is 14 amino acids long.

This clonotype was picked up a small number of times. This rearrangement joins TRBV6-2 or TRBV6-3 to TRBJ2-7; 7 nucleotides align to TRBD1. This CDR3 spans 15 amino acids. J gave up 5 bases and V 2 bases, and 9 bases lay outside the gene matches. Germline assignment: CDR1 MNHEY and CDR2 SVGEGT. Here the CDR3 reads CASSYKRQGGNEQYF. For the CDR3, the DNA is TGTGCCAGCAGTTACAAGCGACAGGGTGGCAACGAGCAGTACTTC.

Comment on this clonotype: The CDR3 carries no conserved terminal phenylalanine or tryptophan, so it likely arises from a read error. The DNA is left out, because the CDR3 cannot be placed on it with certainty; the CDR3 is given as TCRdb lists it. This chain uses TRBV5-6 with TRBJ1-1; TRBD1, as called in the table, went unchecked against the DNA. The CDR3 spans 12 residues, counting both ends. Germline-derived CDR1 and CDR2 are SGHDT and YYEEEE. The chain's CDR3 is CASSLGGAALGI.

The chain combines TRBV19 with TRBJ1-4, with TRBD1 matching over 9 bases. CDR3 length: 15 amino acids. The germline gives CDR1 LNHDA, CDR2 SQIVND (reference sequence). Trimming at V came to 5 bases and at J to 5 bases, leaving 6 bases not matched to a gene. For the CDR3, the DNA is TGTGCCAGTAGTGTGGGACAGGGCCAAAATGAAAAACTGTTTTTT. Protein sequence: CASSVGQGQNEKLFF.

This clonotype was detected only a few times. The chain links TRBV10-3 to TRBJ2-7; the D is unclear. V was clipped by 4 bases and J by 0 bases, with 7 bases between them. The CDR3 covers 13 residues. Germline assignment: CDR1 ENHRY and CDR2 SYGVKD. CDR3 coding DNA: TGTGCCATCAGTGGGGTCAGCTCCTACGAGCAGTACTTC. The encoded protein is CAISGVSSYEQYF.

The chain is built from TRBV12-3 or TRBV12-4 and TRBJ1-2, with TRBD1 matching over 9 bases. The junction had 12 bases not matched to a gene; V was cut back by 5 bases and J by 2 bases. The CDR3 is made up of 17 amino acids. Here the CDR3 DNA reads TGTGCCAGCAGTCTCCATAGACCCGGGACAGGGAACTATGGCTACACCTTC. Translation gives CASSLHRPGTGNYGYTF.

This clonotype has just a few counts. The chain couples TRBV24-1 to TRBJ2-1; D perhaps matches TRBD2 (5 bases). The CDR3 consists of 19 residues. V gave up 3 bases and J gave up 1 base, with 21 bases separating them. CDR1 KGHDR and CDR2 SFDVKD come from the germline V gene. The DNA of the CDR3 is TGTGCCACCAGTGATGGGCCCAAAAGTGGCGGGTTATCCTACAATGAGCAGTTCTTC. Amino acids: CATSDGPKSGGLSYNEQFF.

This clonotype is judged medium-sized. The chain recombines TRBV6-5 with TRBJ1-2, with 8 bases aligning to TRBD1. This CDR3 region has 16 residues. CDR1 is MNHEY, CDR2 SVGAGI, per germline. V was clipped by 0 bases and J by 5 bases; unmatched bases: 8. CDR3 loop: CASSYSRTGGGYGYTF. CDR3 nucleotide sequence: TGTGCCAGCAGTTACTCGAGAACAGGGGGTGGATATGGCTACACCTTC.

Remarks on this clonotype: It may be a read error: a sequence one base away is much more abundant. The gene calls are TRBV6-5 and TRBJ2-1; D unresolved. Trimming cost V 5 bases and J 5 bases, with 7 bases left between them. The CDR3 sequence is 12 residues long. The germline V gene has CDR1 MNHEY and CDR2 SVGAGI. The CDR3 region is CASSVWNNEQFF. The DNA of the CDR3 is TGTGCCAGCAGTGTCTGGAACAATGAGCAGTTCTTC.

V and J are TRBV6-2 or TRBV6-3 and TRBJ2-1; D unresolved. CDR1 is MNHEY and CDR2 is SVGEGT in the germline V gene. CDR3 length: 14 amino acids. V lost 5 bases to trimming and J lost 7 bases, with 15 bases between them. The CDR3 sequence: CASSTGLHLNEQFF. CDR3 DNA: TGTGCCAGCAGTACTGGTTTACACCTAAATGAGCAGTTCTTC.

This clonotype has just a few counts. The V call is TRBV6-4, the J call TRBJ2-3; no clear D gene. The germline gives CDR1 MRHNA, CDR2 SNTAGT. The CDR3 sequence is 13 residues long. V was trimmed by 4 bases and J by 5 bases, leaving 10 bases between them. CDR3 region: CASSGDLRDTQYF. For the CDR3, the DNA is TGTGCCAGCAGTGGGGATCTGAGAGATACGCAGTATTTT.

The rearrangement joins TRBV6-6 to TRBJ2-6, with unresolved D. Germline V gives CDR1 MNHNY, CDR2 SVGAGI (reference sequence). The V end was cut by 2 bases, the J end by 0 bases, with 8 bases between. This CDR3 contains 16 residues. DNA for the CDR3: TGTGCCAGCAGTTACCTCGGCAACTCTGGGGCCAACGTCCTGACTTTC. The encoded protein is CASSYLGNSGANVLTF.

This clonotype was observed a handful of times. The rearrangement links TRBV19 to TRBJ1-5, with D possibly being TRBD1 (6 bases). The CDR3 extends over 17 amino acids. Trimming pared 10 bases from V and 0 bases from J, leaving 22 bases between. From germline, CDR1 is LNHDA and CDR2 SQIVND (reference sequence). CDR3 loop: CATQGRPISYSNQPQHF. Written as DNA, the CDR3 is TGTGCCACCCAGGGGCGACCTATTTCTTATAGCAATCAGCCCCAGCATTTT.

This clonotype occurred many times. The chain recombines TRBV18 with TRBJ2-7; 8 bases line up with TRBD2. Germline CDR1 is KGHSH and CDR2 is LQKENI. With 5 bases clipped from V and 7 bases from J, the junction kept 10 bases outside the gene matches. This CDR3 spans 14 amino acids. Here the CDR3 reads CASSSYGGAGEQYF. CDR3 DNA sequence: TGTGCCAGCTCATCATACGGGGGGGCAGGGGAGCAGTACTTC.

This clonotype has a count of ten or more. This rearrangement joins TRBV27 to TRBJ1-1; D unclear. Per the germline V gene, CDR1 is MNHEY and CDR2 is SMNVEV (reference sequence). The V end was cut by 2 bases, the J end by 5 bases, with 9 bases between. CDR3 length equals 13 residues. The CDR3 reads CASSLMRRTEAFF. CDR3 nucleotide sequence: TGTGCCAGCAGTTTAATGCGAAGGACTGAAGCTTTCTTT.

The rearrangement joins TRBV15 to TRBJ1-5; 7 bases match TRBD1. From germline, CDR1 is LNHNV and CDR2 YYDKDF (reference sequence). J lost 0 bases, V lost 2 bases, and 7 bases had no gene match. This CDR3 comprises 17 residues. CDR3: CATSRPSGTASNQPQHF. In nucleotides, the CDR3 is TGTGCCACCAGCAGACCGTCCGGGACAGCTAGCAATCAGCCCCAGCATTTT.